These 15 T cell receptor beta chains were all obtained from the same sample, sequenced in a study of blood T cells in healthy people across ages. Together with a sample-barcoded 5' primer, a J-beta primer mix was included in a second PCR lasting about 7 to 11 cycles. Each CDR3 protein is one row after TCRdb ran MiXCR on the 5' RACE reads. The sample has hundreds of thousands of distinct CDR3 sequences, about half seen once; the top ten hold under 35%. The sample taken for sequencing was blood. These receptors were collected from a woman aged 55 to 70 in good health.

The CDR3 spells CASSLRAGTSGSSYEQYF. The CDR3 nucleotides are TGTGCCAGCAGCTTAAGAGCCGGCACTAGCGGGAGCTCCTACGAGCAGTACTTC. The genes are TRBV7-2 and TRBJ2-7; 11 bases align to TRBD2. J gave up 0 bases and V 2 bases, and 9 bases lay outside the gene matches. Germline values: CDR1 SGHTA, CDR2 FQGNSA. The CDR3 totals 18 residues.

In this sample, this clonotype turned up a few times. This rearrangement joins TRBV6-5 to TRBJ2-1, with 13 bases aligning to TRBD2. CDR1 and CDR2 (germline): MNHEY, SVGAGI. This CDR3 is 14 amino acids long. The ends lost 6 bases at V and 11 bases at J; junction bases unmatched: 7. CDR3 nucleotides: TGTGCCAGCAGGCGGACCGGGACTAGCGGGAAGCAGTTCTTC. It is translated as CASRRTGTSGKQFF.

This clonotype appeared a few times. The gene calls are TRBV5-1 and TRBJ2-1; D remains unclear. The CDR3 consists of 15 residues. Germline values: CDR1 SGHRS, CDR2 YFSETQ. Trimming stripped 0 bases from V and 1 base from J, with 8 bases between. The CDR3 reads CASSLVVGSYNEQFF. CDR3 nucleotides: TGCGCCAGCAGCTTGGTGGTGGGGTCCTACAATGAGCAGTTCTTC.

The V and J genes are TRBV4-2 and TRBJ2-2; TRBD1 might be the D (6 bases). Germline values: CDR1 LGHNA, CDR2 YNFKEQ. The ends were cut back, 2 bases at V and 3 bases at J, with 16 bases in the middle. This CDR3 spans 17 amino acids. CDR3 bases: TGTGCCAGCAGCCAAAAGGGTACAGGGACATACACCGGGGAGCTGTTTTTT. The encoded protein is CASSQKGTGTYTGELFF.

The chain uses TRBV27 and TRBJ2-5; D unresolved. The length of the CDR3 is 14 residues. Germline CDR1 is MNHEY and CDR2 is SMNVEV (reference sequence). The germline V and J ends were trimmed by 6 bases and 2 bases, with 13 bases remaining between them. CDR3 protein: CASSLQDSQETQYF. CDR3 DNA sequence: TGTGCCAGCAGCCTCCAGGATTCACAAGAGACCCAGTACTTC.

The rearrangement uses TRBV20-1 and TRBJ2-5; perhaps TRBD1 as D (6 bases). V dropped 0 bases and J dropped 5 bases, with 16 bases sitting between them. Germline V gene sequence: CDR1 DFQATT, CDR2 SNEGSKA (reference sequence). The CDR3 runs to 15 residues. This CDR3 is CSARDSNRVGETQYF. CDR3 sequence (DNA): TGCAGTGCTAGAGATTCGAACAGGGTAGGGGAGACCCAGTACTTC.

This clonotype has just a few counts. The rearrangement links TRBV6-2 or TRBV6-3 to TRBJ1-4; D unresolved. Germline V gene data show CDR1 as MNHEY and CDR2 as SVGEGT. The V and J ends lost 0 bases and 7 bases respectively, with 3 bases between them. The CDR3 is made up of 12 amino acids. CDR3 in DNA: TGTGCCAGCAGTTACTCAGCTGAAAAACTGTTTTTT. It encodes CASSYSAEKLFF.

This rearrangement joins TRBV24-1 to TRBJ2-1; 12 nucleotides align to TRBD2. V was clipped by 4 bases and J by 4 bases; unmatched bases: 7. The CDR3 extends over 17 amino acids. The germline CDR1 and CDR2 sequences are KGHDR and SFDVKD. CDR3 in amino acids: CATSDVTSGSTYNEQFF. The CDR3 region has the DNA TGTGCCACCAGTGACGTGACTAGCGGGAGTACTTACAATGAGCAGTTCTTC.

The V and J genes are TRBV28 and TRBJ2-1; tentatively, D is TRBD2 (5 bases). The CDR3 length is 11 residues. Trimming shortened V by 6 bases and J by 9 bases, and 9 bases separated the two germline ends. From germline, CDR1 is MDHEN and CDR2 SYDVKM. The CDR3 DNA is TGTGCCAGCAGGAGCGGAGGTGAGCAGTTCTTC. Its protein is CASRSGGEQFF.

In this sample, this clonotype turned up many times. CDR3 sequence reads: CSVGTSGTYEQYF. The CDR3 coding sequence is TGCAGCGTGGGGACTAGCGGGACCTACGAGCAGTACTTC. V is TRBV29-1 and J is TRBJ2-7; 13 nucleotides align to TRBD2. Germline V gene data show CDR1 as SQVTM and CDR2 as ANQGSEA. The V segment lost 6 bases and the J segment 2 bases; nucleotides outside the gene matches: 1. The CDR3 spans 13 residues.

In this sample, this clonotype turned up a few times. The DNA of the CDR3 is TGCAGTGCTGCGCGGCAGGATACTAATTCACCCCTCCACTTT. Its protein product is CSAARQDTNSPLHF. The chain employs TRBV20-1 and TRBJ1-6; D ambiguous. The V gene lost 5 bases and the J gene lost 6 bases, with 14 bases spanning the gap. Per the germline V gene, CDR1 is DFQATT and CDR2 is SNEGSKA (reference sequence). The CDR3 is made up of 14 amino acids.

This clonotype was seen a handful of times. The gene calls are TRBV12-3 or TRBV12-4 and TRBJ2-3, with no clear D. V was clipped by 3 bases and J by 0 bases, with 7 bases between them. The CDR3 consists of 14 residues. In DNA form, the CDR3 reads TGTGCCAGCAGTTTGTGGGGTAGCACAGATACGCAGTATTTT. Its translation: CASSLWGSTDTQYF.

V gene TRBV2 combines with J gene TRBJ2-7, with no clear D. Deletions cut 5 bases from V and 0 bases from J, with 14 bases between. The CDR3 extends over 15 amino acids. Germline V lookup: CDR1 SNHLY, CDR2 FYNNEI. CDR3 residues: CASSPTAIASYEQYF. The CDR3 DNA sequence: TGTGCCAGCAGTCCTACTGCGATCGCCTCCTACGAGCAGTACTTC.

In its sample, this clonotype was seen a few times. This chain links TRBV7-2 with TRBJ2-1; D gene unclear. Per germline, CDR1 SGHTA and CDR2 FQGNSA. The ends were cut back, 8 bases at V and 4 bases at J, with 9 bases in the middle. CDR3 size: 12 residues. CDR3 DNA: TGTGCCAGCCACCCCGGGTACAATGAGCAGTTCTTC. This gives the protein CASHPGYNEQFF. Based on the CDR3 plus reference TRBV7-2 and TRBJ2-1, the full variable domain is GAGVSQSPSNKVTEKGKDVELRCDPISGHTALYWYRQSLGQGLEFLIYFQGNSAPDKSGLPSDRFSAERTGGSVSTLTIQRTQQEDSAVYLCASHPGYNEQFFGPGTRLTVL.

This chain uses TRBV5-1 with TRBJ2-1, with a tentative D call TRBD1 (5 bases). Trimming removed 0 bases from V and 5 bases from J, with 9 bases in between. This CDR3 is 14 amino acids long. The germline CDR1 and CDR2 sequences are SGHRS and YFSETQ. CDR3 region: CASSLGQFNNEQFF. CDR3 bases: TGCGCCAGCAGCTTGGGACAGTTCAACAATGAGCAGTTCTTC.